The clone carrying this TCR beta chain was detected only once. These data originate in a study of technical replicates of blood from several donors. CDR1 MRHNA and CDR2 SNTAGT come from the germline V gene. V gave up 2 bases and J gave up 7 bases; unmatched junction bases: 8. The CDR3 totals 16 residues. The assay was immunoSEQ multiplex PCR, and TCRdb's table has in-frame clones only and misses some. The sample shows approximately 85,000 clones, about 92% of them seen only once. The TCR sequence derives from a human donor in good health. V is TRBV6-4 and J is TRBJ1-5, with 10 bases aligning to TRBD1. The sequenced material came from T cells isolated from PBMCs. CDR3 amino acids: CASSDLDRGLGQPQHF. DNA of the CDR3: TGTGCCAGCAGTGACCTAGACAGGGGGCTAGGACAGCCCCAGCATTTT.